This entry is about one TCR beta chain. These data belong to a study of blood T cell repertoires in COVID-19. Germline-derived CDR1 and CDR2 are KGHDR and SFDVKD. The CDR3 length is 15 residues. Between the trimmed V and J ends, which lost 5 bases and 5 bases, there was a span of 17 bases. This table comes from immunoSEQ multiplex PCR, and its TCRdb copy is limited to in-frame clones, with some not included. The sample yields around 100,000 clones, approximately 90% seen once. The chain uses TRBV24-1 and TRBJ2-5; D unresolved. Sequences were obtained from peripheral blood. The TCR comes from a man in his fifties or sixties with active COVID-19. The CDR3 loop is CATSAASAPDETQYF. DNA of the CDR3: TGTGCCACCAGTGCGGCCAGCGCGCCTGACGAGACCCAGTACTTC.